This T cell receptor beta chain is drawn from a study of blood T cells in healthy people across ages. V lost 0 bases to trimming and J lost 7 bases, with 15 bases between them. This CDR3 contains 16 residues. Germline lookup yields CDR1 MGHRA and CDR2 YSYEKL. Primers used in a second PCR of roughly 6 to 11 cycles were a sample-barcoded 5' primer and a J-beta primer mix. Using its own MiXCR run on the 5' RACE reads, TCRdb lists one record per CDR3 protein. The sample has over 600,000 distinct CDR3 sequences; about 45% are singletons. Sample: blood. The sequence came from an elderly man in good health. J is TRBJ1-4 and V is TRBV4-1; D not certain. CDR3 amino acids: CASSQESSPGGEKLFF. The CDR3 nucleotides read TGCGCCAGCAGCCAAGAATCATCCCCGGGAGGTGAAAAACTGTTTTTT.